The T cell receptor (beta chain) described here comes from a study of vaccination effects on CD4 cells after COVID-19. Concerning this clone itself: What it binds is unknown.

Generated by immunoSEQ multiplex PCR, the TCRdb table keeps only in-frame clones and is missing some. The sample holds roughly 34,000 clones; 70% to 80% are singletons and the top ten take approximately 3.6%. The CDR3 spans 16 residues. The V gene's germline CDR1 is SGHRS and CDR2 YFSETQ. V dropped 3 bases and J dropped 9 bases, with 19 bases sitting between them. At the end of over 8 days of culture, CD4+ T cells were isolated. The specimen comprised CD4+ T cells from PBMCs cultured without peptide, sampled before COVID-19 vaccination. The TCR was taken from a human donor who received a COVID-19 vaccine. The gene calls are TRBV5-1 and TRBJ1-6; a possible D gene is TRBD1 (5 bases). The CDR3 sequence is CASSSMFSGETSPLHF. Written as DNA, the CDR3 is TGCGCCAGCAGCTCTATGTTCTCGGGGGAGACTTCACCCCTCCACTTT. Supplemented by reference TRBV5-1 and TRBJ1-6, the full variable domain reads KAGVTQTPRYLIKTRGQQVTLSCSPISGHRSVSWYQQTPGQGLQFLFEYFSETQRNKGNFPGRFSGRQFSNSRSEMNVSTLELGDSALYLCASSSMFSGETSPLHFGNGTRLTVT.